The 2 T cell receptor beta chains reported below all come from one sample, sequenced in a study of T cells in Graves' hyperthyroidism and ophthalmopathy. TCR beta CDR3 region amplification was performed from RNA transcripts. A set of HTBI primers served as the primers for a first-round RT-PCR of the TCR CDR3. TCRdb passed the multiplex PCR reads through MiXCR, listing each CDR3 protein once. The sample contains 650,000 to 850,000 distinct CDR3 sequences, about 17% of which appear only once. The sample comprised blood. The receptor source for this set is a woman aged 45-65 years with Graves' hyperthyroidism that later progressed to Graves' ophthalmopathy.

The V gene is TRBV7-9, the J gene TRBJ2-3; D perhaps matches TRBD2 (6 bases). The CDR3 totals 13 residues. Germline V gene data show CDR1 as SEHNR and CDR2 as FQNEAQ (reference sequence). The DNA of the CDR3 is TGTGGGTTTGGCGGGGTCCTGGCAGATACGCAGTATTTT. It translates to CGFGGVLADTQYF.

This clonotype came up many times. The chain is built from TRBV2 and TRBJ2-2; no clear D. The CDR3 contains 12 residues. V was cut by 7 bases and J by 8 bases, with 11 bases left in between. The V gene's germline CDR1 is SNHLY and CDR2 FYNNEI. The CDR3 nucleotides read TGTGCCAGCACCGAAAGGTCGGGGGAGCTGTTTTTT. It is translated as CASTERSGELFF.